Below are 11 T cell receptor beta chains sequenced from a single sample in a study of shared clonotypes between healthy human individuals. Sequencing used immunoSEQ multiplex PCR; TCRdb keeps in-frame clones, though not all of them. The data hold some 2.4 million clones, with roughly 93% observed a single time. Material for sequencing was naive CD4+ T cells from PBMCs. Subset indicated: CD45RA+ positively selected. The receptors come from a man between 18 and 35 years old in good health. Some clones in this sample may be carry-over from other donors' samples.

The V and J genes are TRBV10-3 and TRBJ2-7; 11 bases line up with TRBD1. There are 16 residues in the CDR3. Per the germline V gene, CDR1 is ENHRY and CDR2 is SYGVKD. V was clipped by 4 bases and J by 6 bases; unmatched bases: 11. In DNA form, the CDR3 reads TGTGCCATCAGTGGACTCGGGACAGGGGGACGGCGCGAGCAGTACTTC. It specifies CAISGLGTGGRREQYF.

This clone was detected once. The chain has TRBV18 and TRBJ2-1; possible D gene TRBD1, 5 bases. This CDR3 is 17 amino acids long. The germline V gene has CDR1 KGHSH and CDR2 LQKENI. Trimming left V 5 bases short and J 6 bases short, with 23 bases between. This CDR3 is CASSSVLGQGSINEQFF. CDR3 bases: TGTGCCAGCTCATCGGTGCTGGGCCAGGGAAGCATCAATGAGCAGTTCTTC.

This chain joins TRBV18 and TRBJ2-5; D perhaps matches TRBD1 (6 bases). Trimming removed 4 bases at V and 5 bases at J, with 17 bases between. The CDR3 contains 15 residues. Germline V gives CDR1 KGHSH, CDR2 LQKENI. CDR3 coding DNA: TGTGCCAGCTCACGGGAACAGGGTTGGGAGGAGACCCAGTACTTC. Its translation: CASSREQGWEETQYF.

The chain links TRBV10-3 to TRBJ2-3; the D gene is possibly TRBD2 (6 bases). The CDR3 loop spans 15 amino acids. V was trimmed by 3 bases and J by 6 bases, leaving 16 bases between them. The V gene's germline CDR1 is ENHRY and CDR2 SYGVKD. CDR3 sequence (DNA): TGTGCCATCAGTGATGGGGTCAGGGAGGTTGATACGCAGTATTTT. The encoded protein is CAISDGVREVDTQYF.

The chain has TRBV27 and TRBJ2-1, with 7 positions matching TRBD2. The CDR3 covers 16 residues. The trim removed 7 bases at V and 3 bases at J, leaving 12 bases unmatched. Germline loops: CDR1 MNHEY, CDR2 SMNVEV (reference sequence). The CDR3 region is CASIHLRLAFYNEQFF. The CDR3 coding sequence is TGTGCCAGCATCCACCTACGACTAGCATTCTACAATGAGCAGTTCTTC.

The chain joins TRBV10-3 to TRBJ1-4; D call uncertain. With 3 bases removed from V and 8 bases from J, the gap between germline ends came to 13 bases. This CDR3 spans 14 amino acids. Germline assignment: CDR1 ENHRY and CDR2 SYGVKD. The CDR3 DNA reads as TGTGCCATCAGTGACGGGGTTCCCAGCGAAAAACTGTTTTTT. Translated: CAISDGVPSEKLFF.

This sequence joins TRBV11-2 and TRBJ2-3, with a weak D call TRBD1 (5 bases). Per germline, CDR1 SGHAT and CDR2 FQNNGV. The CDR3 loop spans 15 amino acids. With 8 bases removed from V and 1 base from J, the gap between germline ends came to 16 bases. CDR3 residues: CASGLRTRGTDTQYF. Written as DNA, the CDR3 is TGTGCCAGCGGGCTGCGGACCAGGGGCACAGATACGCAGTATTTT.

The V and J genes are TRBV9 and TRBJ2-1, with TRBD2 matching over 9 bases. This CDR3 spans 15 amino acids. J lost 2 bases, V lost 4 bases, and 4 bases had no gene match. Looked up from germline, CDR1 is SGDLS and CDR2 is YYNGEE. The CDR3 sequence is CASSLSGRAYNEQFF. In DNA form, the CDR3 reads TGTGCCAGCAGCCTTAGCGGGAGAGCCTACAATGAGCAGTTCTTC.

About this clone: At the DNA level, this CDR3 is encoded by other sequences in the same sample as well. The chain carries TRBV18 and TRBJ1-4, with 8 bases lining up with TRBD1. Per the germline V gene, CDR1 is KGHSH and CDR2 is LQKENI. The length of the CDR3 is 14 residues. Trimming took 3 bases from V and 8 from J; bases not matched to a gene: 5. CDR3 sequence reads: CASSPGTGEEKLFF. The CDR3 DNA reads as TGTGCCAGCTCACCCGGGACAGGAGAAGAAAAACTGTTTTTT.

The chain uses TRBV4-3 and TRBJ2-1, with TRBD1 as a possible D gene (5 bases). CDR1 is LGHNA, CDR2 YSLEER, per germline. The V gene lost 0 bases and the J gene lost 9 bases, with 12 bases spanning the gap. The CDR3 has 14 residues. The CDR3 reads CASSQEGALPEQFF. The CDR3 DNA follows: TGCGCCAGCAGCCAAGAAGGGGCTCTGCCTGAGCAGTTCTTC.

This chain uses TRBV4-2 with TRBJ2-6; D is perhaps TRBD1 or TRBD2 (6 bases each). The CDR3 totals 20 residues. Trimming stripped 0 bases from V and 1 base from J, with 19 bases between. The germline V gene has CDR1 LGHNA and CDR2 YNFKEQ. The CDR3 reads CASSQDVLLQGGSGANVLTF. In DNA form, the CDR3 reads TGTGCCAGCAGCCAAGATGTCCTGCTACAGGGAGGTTCTGGGGCCAACGTCCTGACTTTC.